This TCR beta chain was obtained from a study of T cell changes during pregnancy in multiple sclerosis. This CDR3 region has 14 residues. The trim removed 0 bases at V and 7 bases at J, leaving 6 bases unmatched. Looked up from germline, CDR1 is SGHRS and CDR2 is YFSETQ. Method: immunoSEQ multiplex PCR; TCRdb's copy keeps in-frame clones and lacks some. The data contain tens of thousands of clones, 85% to 90% of them seen just once; the ten biggest clones take up around 9.5%. Sample: peripheral blood, taken after pregnancy. The chain links TRBV5-1 to TRBJ1-1; 7 bases are a match to TRBD1. The TCR was taken from a female donor in good health, enrolled as a control in a pregnancy study. Here the CDR3 reads CASSLGGTANEAFF. The CDR3 region has the DNA TGCGCCAGCAGCTTGGGAGGGACAGCAAATGAAGCTTTCTTT.